This record covers a single T cell receptor (beta chain). Its antigen is not identified. This sample stems from a study of OX40 agonist ivuxolimab in advanced cancers. Study observations and caveats: CD8+ T cells showed, on average, more clonal expansion than CD4+ cells.

TCRdb keeps only in-frame clones here, not all; method: immunoSEQ multiplex PCR. The sample shows tens of thousands of clones, 75% to 95% of them seen only once. The receptor comes from an adult with an advanced solid tumor such as melanoma, head and neck, liver or kidney cancer. Specimen: CD4+ or CD8+ T cells sorted from blood, collected in a trial of the OX40 agonist ivuxolimab.

The CDR3 loop reads CASSQERGTPYEQYF. The CDR3 bases are TGTGCCAGCAGCCAAGAAAGAGGGACCCCCTACGAGCAGTACTTC. The V call is TRBV4-2, the J call TRBJ2-7, with D possibly being TRBD1 or TRBD2 (5 bases each). CDR3 length: 15 amino acids. V lost 0 bases, J lost 2 bases, and 11 bases lay in between. Germline values: CDR1 LGHNA, CDR2 YNFKEQ.